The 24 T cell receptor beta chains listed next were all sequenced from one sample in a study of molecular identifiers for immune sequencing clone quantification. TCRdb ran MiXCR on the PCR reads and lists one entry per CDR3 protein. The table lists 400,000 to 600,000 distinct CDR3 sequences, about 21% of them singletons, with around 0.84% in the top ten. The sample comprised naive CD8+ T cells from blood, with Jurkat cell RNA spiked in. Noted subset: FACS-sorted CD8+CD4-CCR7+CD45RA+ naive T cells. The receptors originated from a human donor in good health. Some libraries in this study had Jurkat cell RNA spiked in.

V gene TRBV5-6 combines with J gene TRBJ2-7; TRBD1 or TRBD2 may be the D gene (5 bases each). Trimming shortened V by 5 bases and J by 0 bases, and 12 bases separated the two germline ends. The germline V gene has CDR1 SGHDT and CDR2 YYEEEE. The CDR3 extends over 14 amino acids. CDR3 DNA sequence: TGTGCCAGCAGACTCGGGACGAGCTCCTACGAGCAGTACTTC. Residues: CASRLGTSSYEQYF.

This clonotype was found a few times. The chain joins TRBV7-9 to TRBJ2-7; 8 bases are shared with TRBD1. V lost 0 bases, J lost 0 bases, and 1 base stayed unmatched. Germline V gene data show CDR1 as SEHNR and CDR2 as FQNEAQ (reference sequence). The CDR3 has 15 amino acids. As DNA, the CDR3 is TGTGCCAGCAGCTTAGCGACAGGGGACTCCTACGAGCAGTACTTC. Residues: CASSLATGDSYEQYF.

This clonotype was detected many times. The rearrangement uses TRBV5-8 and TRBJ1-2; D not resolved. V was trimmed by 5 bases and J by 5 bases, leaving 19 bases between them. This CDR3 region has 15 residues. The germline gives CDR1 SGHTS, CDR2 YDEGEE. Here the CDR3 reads CASSLRHLNTYGYTF. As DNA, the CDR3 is TGTGCCAGCAGTTTACGACATCTTAACACATATGGCTACACCTTC. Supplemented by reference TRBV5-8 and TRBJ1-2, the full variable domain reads EAGVTQSPTHLIKTRGQQATLRCSPISGHTSVYWYQQALGLGLQFLLWYDEGEERNRGNFPPRFSGRQFPNYSSELNVNALELEDSALYLCASSLRHLNTYGYTFGSGTRLTVV.

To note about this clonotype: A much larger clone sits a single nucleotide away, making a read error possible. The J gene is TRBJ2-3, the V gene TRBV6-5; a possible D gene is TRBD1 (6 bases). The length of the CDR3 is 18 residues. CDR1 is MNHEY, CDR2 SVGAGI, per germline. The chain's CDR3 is CVSSYSTGGLRITDTQYF. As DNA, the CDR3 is TGTGTCAGCAGTTACTCGACTGGGGGCCTCCGTATCACAGATACGCAGTATTTT.

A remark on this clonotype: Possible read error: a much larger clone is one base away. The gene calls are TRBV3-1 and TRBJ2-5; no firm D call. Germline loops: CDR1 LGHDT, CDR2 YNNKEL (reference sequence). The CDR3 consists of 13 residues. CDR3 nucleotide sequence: TGTGCCGGCAGCCGGTCGGATTGGGAGACCCAGTACTTC. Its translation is CAGSRSDWETQYF.

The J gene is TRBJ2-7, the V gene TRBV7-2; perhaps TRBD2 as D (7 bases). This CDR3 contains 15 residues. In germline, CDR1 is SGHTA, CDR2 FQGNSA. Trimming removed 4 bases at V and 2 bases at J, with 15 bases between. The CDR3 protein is CASSSRRGPTYEQYF. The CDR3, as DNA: TGTGCCAGCAGCTCGAGGCGGGGGCCGACCTACGAGCAGTACTTC.

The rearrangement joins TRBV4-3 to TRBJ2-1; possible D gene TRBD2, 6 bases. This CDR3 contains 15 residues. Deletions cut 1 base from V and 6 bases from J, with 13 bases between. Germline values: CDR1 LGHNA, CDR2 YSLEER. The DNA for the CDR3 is TGCGCCAGCAGCCAAGGGTCTAGCGCCATCAATGAGCAGTTCTTC. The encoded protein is CASSQGSSAINEQFF.

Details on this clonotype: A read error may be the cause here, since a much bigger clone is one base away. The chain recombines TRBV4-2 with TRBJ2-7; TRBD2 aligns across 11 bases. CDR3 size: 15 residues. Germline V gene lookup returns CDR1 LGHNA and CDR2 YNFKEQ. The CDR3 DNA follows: TGTGCCAGCAGCATGGGGACTAGCGGAACGTACGGGCAGTACTTC. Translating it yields CASSMGTSGTYGQYF.

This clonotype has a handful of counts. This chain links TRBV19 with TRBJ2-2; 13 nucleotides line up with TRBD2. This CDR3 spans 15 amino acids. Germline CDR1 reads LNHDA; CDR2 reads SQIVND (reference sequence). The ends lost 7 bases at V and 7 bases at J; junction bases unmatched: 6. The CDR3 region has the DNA TGTGCCAGTACTCGACTAGCGGGAGGTGACGGGGAGCTGTTTTTT. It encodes CASTRLAGGDGELFF.

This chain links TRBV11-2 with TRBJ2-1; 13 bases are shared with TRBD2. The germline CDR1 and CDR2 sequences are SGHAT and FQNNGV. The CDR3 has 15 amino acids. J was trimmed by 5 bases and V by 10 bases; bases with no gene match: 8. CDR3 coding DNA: TGTGCCACGAGGACTAGCGGGAGTAACCACAATGAGCAGTTCTTC. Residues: CATRTSGSNHNEQFF.

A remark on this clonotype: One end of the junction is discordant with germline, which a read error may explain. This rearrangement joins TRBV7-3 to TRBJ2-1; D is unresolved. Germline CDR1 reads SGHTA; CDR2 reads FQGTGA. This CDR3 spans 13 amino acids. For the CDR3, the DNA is TGTGCCGGCAGCTCCAACGTCAGAGATGAGCAGTTCTTC. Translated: CAGSSNVRDEQFF.

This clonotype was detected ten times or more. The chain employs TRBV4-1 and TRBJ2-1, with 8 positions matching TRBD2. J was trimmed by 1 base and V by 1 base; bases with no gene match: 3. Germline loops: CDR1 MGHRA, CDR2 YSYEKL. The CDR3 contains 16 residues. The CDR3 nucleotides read TGCGCCAGCAGCCAAGGCACTAGCGGATCCTACAATGAGCAGTTCTTC. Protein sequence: CASSQGTSGSYNEQFF.

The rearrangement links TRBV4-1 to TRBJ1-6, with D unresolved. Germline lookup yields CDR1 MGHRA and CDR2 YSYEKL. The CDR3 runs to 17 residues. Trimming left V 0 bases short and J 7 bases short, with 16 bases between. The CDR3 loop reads CASSQEATQTENSPLHF. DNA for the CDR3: TGCGCCAGCAGCCAAGAAGCGACCCAGACCGAAAATTCACCCCTCCACTTT.

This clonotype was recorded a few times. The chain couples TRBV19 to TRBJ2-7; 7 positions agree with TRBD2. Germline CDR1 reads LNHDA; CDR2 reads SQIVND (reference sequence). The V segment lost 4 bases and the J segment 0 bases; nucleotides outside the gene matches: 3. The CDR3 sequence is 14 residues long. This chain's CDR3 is CASSSGGLSYEQYF. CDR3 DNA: TGTGCCAGTAGTAGCGGGGGACTCTCCTACGAGCAGTACTTC.

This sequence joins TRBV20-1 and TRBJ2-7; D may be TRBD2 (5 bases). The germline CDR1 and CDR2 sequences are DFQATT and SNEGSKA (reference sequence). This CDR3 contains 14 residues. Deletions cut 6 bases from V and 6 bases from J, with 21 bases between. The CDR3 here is CSASPGIAPGEQYF. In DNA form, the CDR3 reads TGCAGTGCATCACCGGGAATAGCACCGGGCGAGCAGTACTTC.

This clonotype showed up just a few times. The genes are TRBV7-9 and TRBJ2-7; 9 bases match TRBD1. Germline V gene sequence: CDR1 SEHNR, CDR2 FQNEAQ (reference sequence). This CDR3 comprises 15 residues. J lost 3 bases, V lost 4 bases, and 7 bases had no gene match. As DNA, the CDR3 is TGTGCCAGCAGCTCCCTACCGGGACAGGGCTACGAGCAGTACTTC. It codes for CASSSLPGQGYEQYF.

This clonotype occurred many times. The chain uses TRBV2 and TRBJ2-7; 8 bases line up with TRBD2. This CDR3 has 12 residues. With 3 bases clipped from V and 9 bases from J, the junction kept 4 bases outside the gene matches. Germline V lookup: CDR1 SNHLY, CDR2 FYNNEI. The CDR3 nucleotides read TGTGCCAGCAGTGATTTTAGCGGGGTGCAGTACTTC. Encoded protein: CASSDFSGVQYF.

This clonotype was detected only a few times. CDR3 in DNA: TGTGCCAGCAGCTCTGGGACGGTCCCAGATACGCAGTATTTT. Translation: CASSSGTVPDTQYF. The rearrangement uses TRBV11-3 and TRBJ2-3, with D perhaps TRBD1 or TRBD2 (5 bases each). CDR1 and CDR2 from the germline V gene are SGHNT and YENEEA. V was clipped by 4 bases and J by 4 bases, with 12 bases between them. The CDR3 runs to 14 residues.

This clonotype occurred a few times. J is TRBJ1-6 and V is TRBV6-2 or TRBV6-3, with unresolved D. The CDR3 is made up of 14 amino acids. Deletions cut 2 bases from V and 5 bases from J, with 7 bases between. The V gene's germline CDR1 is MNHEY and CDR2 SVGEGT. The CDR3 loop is CASSYRANNSPLHF. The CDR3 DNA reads TGTGCCAGCAGTTACCGGGCCAATAATTCACCCCTCCACTTT.

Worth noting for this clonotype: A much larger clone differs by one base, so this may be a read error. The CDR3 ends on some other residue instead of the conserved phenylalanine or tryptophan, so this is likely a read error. The CDR3 spells CASRTTGSNQPQHL. The CDR3 DNA reads TGTGCCAGCAGGACCACAGGGAGCAATCAGCCCCAGCATCTT. The rearrangement links TRBV12-3 or TRBV12-4 to TRBJ1-5, with D possibly TRBD1 on 6 matching bases. The length of the CDR3 is 14 residues. The V gene lost 6 bases and the J gene lost 1 base, with 10 bases spanning the gap.

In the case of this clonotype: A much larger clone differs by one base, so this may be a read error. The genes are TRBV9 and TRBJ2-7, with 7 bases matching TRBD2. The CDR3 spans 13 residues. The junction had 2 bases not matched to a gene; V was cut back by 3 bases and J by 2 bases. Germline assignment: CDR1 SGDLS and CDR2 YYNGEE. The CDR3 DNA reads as TGTGCCAGCAGCGACGGGACTACCTACGAGCAGTACTTC. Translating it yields CASSDGTTYEQYF.

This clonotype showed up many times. The CDR3 region is CAIKKGNEQFF. The CDR3 coding sequence is TGTGCCATCAAGAAGGGGAATGAGCAGTTCTTC. The V gene is TRBV7-2, the J gene TRBJ2-1; D is perhaps TRBD1 (5 bases). Germline CDR1 reads SGHTA; CDR2 reads FQGNSA. The CDR3 runs 11 residues. Trimming took off 10 bases at V and 7 bases at J, with 11 bases between the two ends.

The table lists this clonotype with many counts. As DNA, the CDR3 is TGCGCCAGCAGCTTGACCGTAGCGGGGGGGCTCTTGGAGTATTTT. Protein product: CASSLTVAGGLLEYF. The chain combines TRBV5-1 with TRBJ2-3, with 11 bases lining up with TRBD2. The CDR3 loop spans 15 amino acids. V trimming: 1 base; J trimming: 13 bases; junction bases outside the gene matches: 11. In germline, CDR1 is SGHRS, CDR2 YFSETQ.

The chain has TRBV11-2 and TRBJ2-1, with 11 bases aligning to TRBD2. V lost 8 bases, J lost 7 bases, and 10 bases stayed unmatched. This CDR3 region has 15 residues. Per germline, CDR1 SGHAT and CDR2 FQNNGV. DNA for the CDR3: TGTGCCAGCGGCCATAGCGGGAGGGCCGATAATGAGCAGTTCTTC. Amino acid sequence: CASGHSGRADNEQFF.